The present entry profiles one TCR beta chain with its context. Its antigen is as yet unknown. The data stem from a study of T-cell memory formation after mild COVID-19. Study-wide findings and caveats: Shrinking CD4+ clones were chiefly CM and EM; CD8+ ones were chiefly EMRA. Clones that contracted from day 15 to 85 had balanced CD4/CD8; later expanders were CD4+ biased.

The length of the CDR3 is 16 residues. Per germline, CDR1 KGHSH and CDR2 LQKENI. V gave up 3 bases and J gave up 1 base, with 10 bases separating them. Barcoded TCR alpha and TCR beta cDNA libraries with UMIs came from 5'RACE using constant-segment primers. TCRdb recomputed calls from the 5' RACE reads with MiXCR, one row per CDR3 protein. Of 470,000 or so distinct CDR3 sequences listed, approximately 18% are singletons. The sequence came from a man between 18 and 35 years old who had mild COVID-19 (a few samples of this study predate the infection). Cell type and time point are not known. The chain employs TRBV18 and TRBJ1-6; D is possibly TRBD1 (5 bases). Material: PBMCs or a T cell subset sorted from them (not recorded which). The CDR3 reads CASSPGHGSYNSPLHF. As DNA, the CDR3 is TGTGCCAGCTCACCCGGACATGGTTCCTATAATTCACCCCTCCACTTT.